A single TCR beta chain is shown here with its context. The source of the sample is a study of T cell changes during pregnancy in multiple sclerosis. Trimming took 8 bases from V and 1 from J; bases not matched to a gene: 10. The V gene's germline CDR1 is MNHNS and CDR2 SASEGT. The CDR3 is 15 residues long. Only in-frame clones appear in the TCRdb table, and some are missing; sequencing was by immunoSEQ multiplex PCR. The profile shows 40,000 to 55,000 clones, roughly 88% of them singletons. V gene TRBV6-1 combines with J gene TRBJ1-2, with 7 bases identical to TRBD1. This material consisted of peripheral blood, taken in the first trimester of pregnancy. This TCR came from a female donor in good health, enrolled as a control in a pregnancy study. The CDR3 region has the DNA TGTGCCAGCCCCCCGGGACAGCAACGTAACTATGGCTACACCTTC. As protein: CASPPGQQRNYGYTF.